Listed here are 26 T cell receptor beta chains from one sample, sequenced in a study of post-analysis software for immune sequencing data. TCR beta cDNA libraries had unique molecular identifiers. TCRdb passed the PCR reads through MiXCR, listing each CDR3 protein once. The sample lists roughly 800,000 distinct CDR3 sequences, around 46% occurring once. Their recognized antigens are unknown. Study outcomes and limitations: A handful of TRBV segments were significantly more frequent in patients than in controls. TRBV5-6, TRBV5-1 and TRBV20-1 were among these segments.

Sequenced sample: blood. The source is a girl aged 10-17 years with multiple sclerosis.

There are a few counts of this clonotype. The rearrangement uses TRBV29-1 and TRBJ1-1; unclear D gene. The germline gives CDR1 SQVTM, CDR2 ANQGSEA. Trimming removed 2 bases at V and 1 base at J, with 8 bases between. The length of the CDR3 is 13 residues. CDR3 nucleotides: TGCAGCGTTGAAAACCAGCAGAACACTGAAGCTTTCTTT. Its protein is CSVENQQNTEAFF.

The chain recombines TRBV18 with TRBJ2-5, with 8 bases identical to TRBD1. Germline CDR1 and CDR2: KGHSH and LQKENI. The CDR3 is made up of 15 amino acids. J lost 4 bases, V lost 6 bases, and 10 bases had no gene match. The DNA of the CDR3 is TGTGCCAGCTCCCCAACCACCGGACAGGGAGAGACCCAGTACTTC. Translated: CASSPTTGQGETQYF. Looking up the rest from reference TRBV18 and TRBJ2-5 gives the full variable domain: NAGVMQNPRHLVRRRGQEARLRCSPMKGHSHVYWYRQLPEEGLKFMVYLQKENIIDESGMPKERFSAEFPKEGPSILRIQQVVRGDSAAYFCASSPTTGQGETQYFGPGTRLLVL.

This clonotype has more than one count but fewer than ten. The chain recombines TRBV28 with TRBJ2-7, with TRBD1 matching 8 bases. From germline, CDR1 is MDHEN and CDR2 SYDVKM. Losses at the gene ends were 6 bases for V and 0 bases for J; bases not matched to a gene: 7. This CDR3 is 15 amino acids long. CDR3 sequence reads: CASRNRGSGSYEQYF. The CDR3 coding sequence is TGTGCCAGCAGAAACAGGGGGTCGGGCTCCTACGAGCAGTACTTC.

This clonotype was detected only a few times. The V and J genes are TRBV7-9 and TRBJ2-2, with D unresolved. In germline, CDR1 is SEHNR, CDR2 FQNEAQ (reference sequence). CDR3 length: 15 amino acids. The germline V and J ends were trimmed by 5 bases and 4 bases, with 14 bases remaining between them. CDR3 loop: CASSPRTPPTGELFF. The CDR3 DNA sequence: TGTGCCAGCAGCCCCCGGACCCCACCCACCGGGGAGCTGTTTTTT.

This chain uses TRBV9 with TRBJ1-1; the match to TRBD1 covers 10 bases. CDR1 and CDR2 (germline): SGDLS, YYNGEE. This CDR3 comprises 16 residues. V gave up 0 bases and J gave up 4 bases; unmatched junction bases: 6. The CDR3 DNA reads TGTGCCAGCAGCGTAGAGGGGGACAGGGGTCCCACTGAAGCTTTCTTT. Encoded protein: CASSVEGDRGPTEAFF.

The rearrangement joins TRBV10-3 to TRBJ1-1; 9 nucleotides match TRBD1. There are 13 residues in the CDR3. Germline CDR1 reads ENHRY; CDR2 reads SYGVKD. V shed 6 bases, J shed 5 bases, and the junction held 4 bases outside the gene matches. The CDR3 DNA is TGTGCCATCAGCGGACAGGGGAGTACTGAAGCTTTCTTT. Translated, it gives CAISGQGSTEAFF.

This clonotype was detected a few times. The chain uses TRBV27 and TRBJ1-4; D perhaps matches TRBD1 (6 bases). V was trimmed by 6 bases and J by 7 bases, leaving 15 bases between them. The CDR3 has 14 amino acids. Germline CDR1 and CDR2: MNHEY and SMNVEV (reference sequence). In nucleotides, the CDR3 is TGTGCCAGCAGACCCACAGGGTTTGGTGAAAAACTGTTTTTT. This translates into CASRPTGFGEKLFF.

The gene calls are TRBV12-3 or TRBV12-4 and TRBJ2-5, with 8 bases aligning to TRBD2. The J call may be in error: the DNA end matches TRBJ2-7 better. This CDR3 has 15 residues. This CDR3 is CASSPLPGLEDEQYF. CDR3 sequence (DNA): TGTGCCAGCAGCCCCCTTCCGGGACTAGAGGACGAGCAGTACTTC.

This clonotype occurred a few times. V gene TRBV20-1 combines with J gene TRBJ2-7; D may correspond to TRBD1 or TRBD2 (5 bases each). V shed 6 bases and J shed 3 bases, with 18 bases lying between them. The CDR3 length is 14 residues. Per the germline V gene, CDR1 is DFQATT and CDR2 is SNEGSKA (reference sequence). This CDR3 reads CSAAATVRLYEQYF. The CDR3 DNA reads TGCAGTGCAGCGGCGACAGTCAGACTCTACGAGCAGTACTTC.

The chain employs TRBV20-1 and TRBJ2-6, with unresolved D. V was trimmed by 2 bases and J by 6 bases, leaving 2 bases between them. This CDR3 has 11 amino acids. CDR1 and CDR2 (germline): DFQATT, SNEGSKA (reference sequence). CDR3 protein: CSARQANVLTF. CDR3 coding DNA: TGCAGTGCTAGACAGGCCAACGTCCTGACTTTC.

V gene TRBV6-1 combines with J gene TRBJ1-4; D gene uncertain. The V gene's germline CDR1 is MNHNS and CDR2 SASEGT. The CDR3 totals 12 residues. Trimming stripped 2 bases from V and 8 bases from J, with 6 bases between. DNA for the CDR3: TGTGCCAGCAGTGAAAGAAGGGAAAAACTGTTTTTT. Residues: CASSERREKLFF.

This clonotype was seen a handful of times. This sequence joins TRBV7-2 and TRBJ2-1; 12 bases fit TRBD2. The V and J ends lost 2 bases and 8 bases, in that order; junction bases with no gene match: 7. Germline loops: CDR1 SGHTA, CDR2 FQGNSA. The CDR3 runs 16 residues. For the CDR3, the DNA is TGTGCCAGCAGCTTATTAGCACTAGCGGGAGGCCATGAGCAGTTCTTC. Its protein product is CASSLLALAGGHEQFF.

The rearrangement joins TRBV9 to TRBJ1-3; unclear D gene. Germline-derived CDR1 and CDR2 are SGDLS and YYNGEE. This CDR3 is 13 amino acids long. V was clipped by 4 bases and J by 0 bases, with 5 bases between them. The CDR3 DNA reads TGTGCCAGCAGCCAGGACTCTGGAAACACCATATATTTT. Its protein is CASSQDSGNTIYF.

The genes are TRBV27 and TRBJ2-4; TRBD1 might be the D (5 bases). This CDR3 comprises 14 residues. V was clipped by 6 bases and J by 0 bases, with 9 bases between them. Germline assignment: CDR1 MNHEY and CDR2 SMNVEV (reference sequence). The CDR3 nucleotides are TGTGCCAGCAGCCCGACAGCAGCCAAAAACATTCAGTACTTC. Translating gives CASSPTAAKNIQYF.

The chain uses TRBV20-1 and TRBJ2-1; TRBD2 agrees at 10 bases. The CDR3 consists of 16 residues. V trimming: 8 bases; J trimming: 4 bases; junction bases outside the gene matches: 14. The germline CDR1 and CDR2 sequences are DFQATT and SNEGSKA (reference sequence). The CDR3 DNA is TGCAGTTCCCCGCACTCCCGACTAGCGGGTTACAATGAGCAGTTCTTC. Encoded protein: CSSPHSRLAGYNEQFF.

The chain links TRBV20-1 to TRBJ2-1, with D possibly matching TRBD2 (5 bases). This CDR3 comprises 16 residues. V was clipped by 1 base and J by 5 bases, with 18 bases between them. CDR1 DFQATT and CDR2 SNEGSKA come from the germline V gene (reference sequence). CDR3 in amino acids: CSARGRWELGDNEQFF. DNA for the CDR3: TGCAGTGCTAGAGGTCGGTGGGAGCTTGGGGACAATGAGCAGTTCTTC.

This clonotype was seen repeatedly, ten times or more. The CDR3 reads CASSTGQGKGYTF. As DNA, the CDR3 is TGTGCCAGCAGCACAGGACAGGGTAAAGGCTACACCTTC. The chain recombines TRBV5-5 with TRBJ1-2; 8 nucleotides line up with TRBD1. Germline CDR1 is SGHKS and CDR2 is YYEKEE (reference sequence). V dropped 4 bases and J dropped 8; count of bases not matched to a gene: 7. The CDR3 spans 13 residues.

In its sample, this clonotype was seen a few times. The chain recombines TRBV7-2 with TRBJ1-5; the D is unclear. This CDR3 comprises 12 residues. Trimming stripped 6 bases from V and 6 bases from J, with 9 bases between. Germline V gives CDR1 SGHTA, CDR2 FQGNSA. CDR3 sequence: CASSLVGQPQHF. The CDR3 DNA is TGTGCCAGCAGTTTGGTCGGTCAGCCCCAGCATTTT.

The chain uses TRBV12-3 or TRBV12-4 and TRBJ2-7; D assignment may be TRBD1 or TRBD2 (5 bases each). This CDR3 region has 13 residues. Between the trimmed V and J ends, which lost 7 bases and 10 bases, there was a span of 20 bases. The CDR3 reads CASTPRWDQGQYF. The CDR3 nucleotides are TGTGCCAGCACTCCTCGGTGGGACCAGGGCCAGTACTTC.

This clonotype was picked up a small number of times. Relative to the germline gene, one junction end is altered; a read error may explain this. In DNA form, the CDR3 reads TGTGCCAGCAGATTAGCGGGCGAGGGATCTCGGTACGAGCAGTACTTC. Its translation: CASRLAGEGSRYEQYF. The rearrangement uses TRBV13 and TRBJ2-7; TRBD2 aligns across 7 bases. CDR1 and CDR2 (germline): PRHDT, FYEKMQ (reference sequence). The CDR3 is 16 residues long.

The chain employs TRBV11-3 and TRBJ1-1; the match to TRBD1 covers 11 bases. Germline V gene sequence: CDR1 SGHNT, CDR2 YENEEA. Trimming at V came to 5 bases and at J to 4 bases, leaving 6 bases not matched to a gene. The CDR3 is made up of 15 amino acids. CDR3 sequence (DNA): TGTGCCAGCAGCCCGTACGGGACAGGGGGCACTGAAGCTTTCTTT. This sequence encodes CASSPYGTGGTEAFF.

The CDR3 bases are TGTGCCAGCAGTTGGGGTGACGGGACTGAAGCTTTCTTT. It is translated as CASSWGDGTEAFF. The chain carries TRBV27 and TRBJ1-1, with no clear D. V lost 4 bases and J 5 bases, leaving 11 bases between the germline ends. Germline values: CDR1 MNHEY, CDR2 SMNVEV (reference sequence). This CDR3 region has 13 residues.

Notes on this clonotype: The junction differs from germline at one of its ends, possibly a read error. V is TRBV12-3 or TRBV12-4 and J is TRBJ2-3, with 12 nucleotides matching TRBD2. The CDR3 has 16 residues. The CDR3 reads CAGSLGLAGPTDTQYF. The DNA for the CDR3 is TGTGCCGGCAGTTTGGGACTAGCGGGCCCTACAGATACGCAGTATTTT.

This clonotype was picked up one time. This chain uses TRBV9 with TRBJ2-1; 9 bases match TRBD1. CDR3 length equals 14 residues. Germline V lookup: CDR1 SGDLS, CDR2 YYNGEE. The trim removed 5 bases at V and 8 bases at J, leaving 8 bases unmatched. The CDR3 here is CASSGTGWVDEQFF. CDR3 in DNA: TGTGCCAGCAGTGGGACAGGGTGGGTCGATGAGCAGTTCTTC.

The chain uses TRBV9 and TRBJ2-5; possibly TRBD2 for D (5 bases). CDR3 length: 14 residues. Between the trimmed V and J ends, which lost 0 bases and 4 bases, there was a span of 10 bases. The V gene's germline CDR1 is SGDLS and CDR2 YYNGEE. The CDR3 coding sequence is TGTGCCAGCAGCGTAGGGGCTAGCTCAGAGACCCAGTACTTC. Protein product: CASSVGASSETQYF.

This CDR3 reads CASSVDWMNEQYF. The CDR3 DNA sequence: TGCGCCAGCAGCGTGGACTGGATGAACGAGCAGTACTTC. The V gene is TRBV5-1, the J gene TRBJ2-7; D may be TRBD2 (5 bases). Germline V gene sequence: CDR1 SGHRS, CDR2 YFSETQ. The CDR3 is 13 residues long. V was pared by 4 bases and J by 5 bases, with 13 bases between. The entire variable domain, with the rest obtained from reference TRBV5-1 and TRBJ2-7, is as follows: KAGVTQTPRYLIKTRGQQVTLSCSPISGHRSVSWYQQTPGQGLQFLFEYFSETQRNKGNFPGRFSGRQFSNSRSEMNVSTLELGDSALYLCASSVDWMNEQYFGPGTRLTVT.